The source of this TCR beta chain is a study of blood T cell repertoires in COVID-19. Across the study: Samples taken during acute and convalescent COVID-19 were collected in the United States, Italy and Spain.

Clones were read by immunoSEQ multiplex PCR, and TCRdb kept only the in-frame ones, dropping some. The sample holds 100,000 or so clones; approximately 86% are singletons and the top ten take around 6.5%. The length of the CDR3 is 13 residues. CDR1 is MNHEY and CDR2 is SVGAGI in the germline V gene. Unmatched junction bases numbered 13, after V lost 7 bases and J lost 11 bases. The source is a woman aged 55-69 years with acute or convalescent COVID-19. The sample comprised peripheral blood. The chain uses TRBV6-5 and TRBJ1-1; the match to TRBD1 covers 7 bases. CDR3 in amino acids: CASKPGDSLGAFF. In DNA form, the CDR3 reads TGTGCCAGCAAACCGGGGGACAGCCTTGGGGCTTTCTTT.